The clone carrying this TCR beta chain was detected a few times. The antigen is undetermined. The PCR ran on 60 Vbeta and 13 Jbeta primers. Sequencing used immunoSEQ multiplex PCR; TCRdb keeps in-frame clones, though not all of them. The repertoire includes 150,000 to 200,000 clones, 65% to 85% of them detected once, and around 6.5% sits in the top ten. The data derive from a study of cytomegalovirus exposure and HLA in healthy donors. Germline V gives CDR1 LNHDA, CDR2 SQIVND (reference sequence). The CDR3 totals 16 residues. Trimming shortened V by 5 bases and J by 2 bases, and 18 bases separated the two germline ends. Broader study findings: A previous analysis found most TCR beta V segments productive roughly 90% or roughly 30% of the time.

The source material was PBMCs. This chain joins TRBV19 and TRBJ1-1; tentative D call: TRBD1 (6 bases). The source is a male donor in good health and CMV-seropositive. The CDR3 bases are TGTGCCAGTAGTCGGTGGGGGCAAACCAGAAACACTGAAGCTTTCTTT. This codes for CASSRWGQTRNTEAFF.